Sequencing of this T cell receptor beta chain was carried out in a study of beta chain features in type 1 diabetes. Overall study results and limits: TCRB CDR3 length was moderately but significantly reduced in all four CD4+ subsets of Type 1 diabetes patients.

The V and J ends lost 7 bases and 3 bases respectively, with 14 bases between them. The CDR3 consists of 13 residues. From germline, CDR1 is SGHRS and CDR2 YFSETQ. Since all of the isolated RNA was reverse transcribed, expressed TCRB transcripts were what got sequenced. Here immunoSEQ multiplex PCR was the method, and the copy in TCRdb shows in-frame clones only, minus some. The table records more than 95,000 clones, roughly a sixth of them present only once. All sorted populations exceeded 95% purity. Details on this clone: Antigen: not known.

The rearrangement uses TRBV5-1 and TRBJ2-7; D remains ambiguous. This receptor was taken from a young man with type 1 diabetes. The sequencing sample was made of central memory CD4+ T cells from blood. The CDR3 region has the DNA TGCGCCAGCCGGTGGACGGATTACTACGAGCAGTACTTC. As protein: CASRWTDYYEQYF.